This T cell receptor (beta chain) was sequenced for a study of shared T cell receptors in the human thymus. This CDR3 has 16 residues. V gave up 4 bases and J gave up 0 bases, with 16 bases separating them. The germline CDR1 and CDR2 sequences are LNHDA and SQIVND (reference sequence). Libraries were prepared by immunoSEQ multiplex PCR; TCRdb keeps only in-frame clonotypes and omits some of them. The table lists hundreds of thousands of clones, about 90% of them singletons. In addition, the sample was reused for a study of human thymus T cells.

V and J are TRBV19 and TRBJ2-7; D is possibly TRBD1 (6 bases). Source material: thymocytes. The sequence was obtained from a boy in the first two years of life with a congenital heart defect. The CDR3 DNA sequence: TGTGCCAGTAGTACGCATTACAGGGAAAGCTCCTACGAGCAGTACTTC. This translates into CASSTHYRESSYEQYF.